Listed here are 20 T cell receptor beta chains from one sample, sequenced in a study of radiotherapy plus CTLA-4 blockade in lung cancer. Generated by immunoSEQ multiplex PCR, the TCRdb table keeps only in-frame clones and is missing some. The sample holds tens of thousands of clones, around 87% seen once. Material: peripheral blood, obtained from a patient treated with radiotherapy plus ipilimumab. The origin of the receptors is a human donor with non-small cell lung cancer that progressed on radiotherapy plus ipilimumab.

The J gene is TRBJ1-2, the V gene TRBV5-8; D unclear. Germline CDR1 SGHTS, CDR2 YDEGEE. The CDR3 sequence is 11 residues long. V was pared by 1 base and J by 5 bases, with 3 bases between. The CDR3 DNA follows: TGTGCCAGCAGCTTGTTGTATGGCTACACCTTC. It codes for CASSLLYGYTF.

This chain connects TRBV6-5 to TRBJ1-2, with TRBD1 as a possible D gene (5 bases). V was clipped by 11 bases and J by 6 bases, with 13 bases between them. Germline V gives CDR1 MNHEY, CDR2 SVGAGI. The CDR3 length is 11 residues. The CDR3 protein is CAVHGGNGYTF. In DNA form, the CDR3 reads TGTGCCGTACACGGGGGAAATGGCTACACCTTC.

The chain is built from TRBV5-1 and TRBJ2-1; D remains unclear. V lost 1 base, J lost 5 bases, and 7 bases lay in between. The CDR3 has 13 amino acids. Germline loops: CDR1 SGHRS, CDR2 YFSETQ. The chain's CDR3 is CASSLQVNNEQFF. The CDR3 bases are TGCGCCAGCAGCTTGCAGGTAAACAATGAGCAGTTCTTC.

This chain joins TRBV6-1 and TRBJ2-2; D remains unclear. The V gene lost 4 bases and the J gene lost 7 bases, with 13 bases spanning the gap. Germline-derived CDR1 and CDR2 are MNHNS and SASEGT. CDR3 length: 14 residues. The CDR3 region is CASSASPRFGELFF. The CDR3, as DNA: TGTGCCAGCAGTGCCAGCCCAAGGTTCGGGGAGCTGTTTTTT.

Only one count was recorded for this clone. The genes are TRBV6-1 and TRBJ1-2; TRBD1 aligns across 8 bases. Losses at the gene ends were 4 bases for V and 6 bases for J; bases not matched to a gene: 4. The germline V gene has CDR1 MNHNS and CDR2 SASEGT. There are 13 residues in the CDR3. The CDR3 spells CASSVGTGHGYTF. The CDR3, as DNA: TGTGCCAGCAGTGTGGGGACAGGTCATGGCTACACCTTC.

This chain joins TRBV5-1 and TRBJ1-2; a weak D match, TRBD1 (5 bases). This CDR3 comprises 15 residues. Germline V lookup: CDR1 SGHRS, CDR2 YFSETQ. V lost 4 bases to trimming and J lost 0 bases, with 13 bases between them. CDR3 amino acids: CASSRDPNANYGYTF. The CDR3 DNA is TGCGCCAGCAGCAGGGACCCTAACGCTAACTATGGCTACACCTTC. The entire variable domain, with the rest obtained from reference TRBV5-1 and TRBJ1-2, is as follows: KAGVTQTPRYLIKTRGQQVTLSCSPISGHRSVSWYQQTPGQGLQFLFEYFSETQRNKGNFPGRFSGRQFSNSRSEMNVSTLELGDSALYLCASSRDPNANYGYTFGSGTRLTVV.

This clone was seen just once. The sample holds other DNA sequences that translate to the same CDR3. CDR3 amino acids: CASTPSSSYNSPLHF. Here the CDR3 DNA reads TGTGCCAGCACCCCGAGTAGCTCCTATAATTCACCCCTCCACTTT. The rearrangement links TRBV2 to TRBJ1-6; no definite D call. Deletions cut 7 bases from V and 0 bases from J, with 10 bases between. Germline V gene data show CDR1 as SNHLY and CDR2 as FYNNEI. CDR3 length: 15 residues.

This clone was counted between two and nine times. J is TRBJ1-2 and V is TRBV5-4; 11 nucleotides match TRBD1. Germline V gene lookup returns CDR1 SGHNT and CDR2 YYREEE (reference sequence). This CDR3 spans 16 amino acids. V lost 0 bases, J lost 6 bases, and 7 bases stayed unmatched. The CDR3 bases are TGTGCCAGCAGCTTGGATGGACAGGGGGCATCGGATGGCTACACCTTC. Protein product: CASSLDGQGASDGYTF. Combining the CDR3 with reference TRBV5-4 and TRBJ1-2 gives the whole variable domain ETGVTQSPTHLIKTRGQQVTLRCSSQSGHNTVSWYQQALGQGPQFIFQYYREEENGRGNFPPRFSGLQFPNYSSELNVNALELDDSALYLCASSLDGQGASDGYTFGSGTRLTVV.

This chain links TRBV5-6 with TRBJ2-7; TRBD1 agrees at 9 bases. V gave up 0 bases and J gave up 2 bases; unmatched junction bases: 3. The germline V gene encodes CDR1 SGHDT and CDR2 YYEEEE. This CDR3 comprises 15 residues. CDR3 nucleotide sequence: TGTGCCAGCAGCTTGGGGGACAGGGTTACCTACGAGCAGTACTTC. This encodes CASSLGDRVTYEQYF.

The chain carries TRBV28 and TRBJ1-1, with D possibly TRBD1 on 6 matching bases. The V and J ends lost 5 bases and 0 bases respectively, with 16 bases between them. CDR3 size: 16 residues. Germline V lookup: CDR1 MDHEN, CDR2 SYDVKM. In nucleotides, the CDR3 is TGTGCCAGCAGTGGACAGAGGGTGAACATGAACACTGAAGCTTTCTTT. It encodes CASSGQRVNMNTEAFF.

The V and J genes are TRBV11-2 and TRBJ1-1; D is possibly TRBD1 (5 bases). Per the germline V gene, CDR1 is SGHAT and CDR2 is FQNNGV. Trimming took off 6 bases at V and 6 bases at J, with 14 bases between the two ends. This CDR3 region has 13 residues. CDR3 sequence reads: CASRLAGGAEAFF. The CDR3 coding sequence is TGTGCCAGCAGATTGGCCGGGGGGGCTGAAGCTTTCTTT.

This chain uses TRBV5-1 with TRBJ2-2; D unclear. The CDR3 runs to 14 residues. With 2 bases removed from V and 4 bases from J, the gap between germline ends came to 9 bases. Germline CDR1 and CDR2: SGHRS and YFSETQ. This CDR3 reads CASSFNSPTGELFF. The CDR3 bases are TGCGCCAGCAGCTTTAACAGTCCCACCGGGGAGCTGTTTTTT.

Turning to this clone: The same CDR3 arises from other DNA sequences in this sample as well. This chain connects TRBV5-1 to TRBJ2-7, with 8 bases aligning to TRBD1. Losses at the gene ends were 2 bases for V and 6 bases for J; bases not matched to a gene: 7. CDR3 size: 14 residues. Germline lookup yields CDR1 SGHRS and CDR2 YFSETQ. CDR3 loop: CASSLGQGASEQYF. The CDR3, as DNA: TGCGCCAGCAGCTTAGGGCAGGGGGCTAGCGAGCAGTACTTC.

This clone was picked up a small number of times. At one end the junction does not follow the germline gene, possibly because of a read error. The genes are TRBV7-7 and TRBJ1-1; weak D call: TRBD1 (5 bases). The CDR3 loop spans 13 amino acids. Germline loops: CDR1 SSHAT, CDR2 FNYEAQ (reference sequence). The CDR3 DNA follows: TGTGCTAGCAGCCGGGACTCGAACACTGAAGCTTTCTTT. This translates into CASSRDSNTEAFF.

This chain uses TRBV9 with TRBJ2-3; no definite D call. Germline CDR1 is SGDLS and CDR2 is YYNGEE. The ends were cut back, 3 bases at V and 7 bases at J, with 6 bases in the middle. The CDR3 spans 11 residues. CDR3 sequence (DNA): TGTGCCAGCAGCGCCGCAAATACGCAGTATTTT. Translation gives CASSAANTQYF.

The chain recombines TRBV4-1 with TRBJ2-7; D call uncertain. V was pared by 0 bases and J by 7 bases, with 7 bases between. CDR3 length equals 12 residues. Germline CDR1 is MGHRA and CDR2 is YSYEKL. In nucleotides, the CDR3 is TGCGCCAGCAGCCAAGATATAGCAGAGCAGTACTTC. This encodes CASSQDIAEQYF.

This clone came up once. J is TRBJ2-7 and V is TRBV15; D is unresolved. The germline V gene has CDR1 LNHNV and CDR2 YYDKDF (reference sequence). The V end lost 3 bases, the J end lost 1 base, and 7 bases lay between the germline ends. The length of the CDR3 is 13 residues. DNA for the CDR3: TGTGCCACCAGCAGGGAGCCGTCCTACGAGCAGTACTTC. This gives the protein CATSREPSYEQYF.

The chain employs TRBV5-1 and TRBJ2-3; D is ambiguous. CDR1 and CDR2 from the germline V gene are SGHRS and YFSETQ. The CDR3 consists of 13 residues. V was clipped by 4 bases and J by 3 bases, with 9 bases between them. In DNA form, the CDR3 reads TGCGCCAGCAGCGGGGTTAGTACAGATACGCAGTATTTT. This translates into CASSGVSTDTQYF.

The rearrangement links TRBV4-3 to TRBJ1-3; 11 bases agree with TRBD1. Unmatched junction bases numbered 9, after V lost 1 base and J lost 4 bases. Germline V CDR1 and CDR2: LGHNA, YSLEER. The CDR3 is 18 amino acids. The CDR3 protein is CASSQGTGGAWFGNTIYF. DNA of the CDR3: TGCGCCAGCAGCCAAGGGACAGGGGGCGCTTGGTTCGGAAACACCATATATTTT.

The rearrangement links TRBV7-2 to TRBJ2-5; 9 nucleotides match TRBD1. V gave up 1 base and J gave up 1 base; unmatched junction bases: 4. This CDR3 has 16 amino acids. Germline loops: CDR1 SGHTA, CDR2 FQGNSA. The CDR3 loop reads CASSLGGQGIQETQYF. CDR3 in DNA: TGTGCCAGCAGCTTAGGGGGACAGGGAATCCAAGAGACCCAGTACTTC. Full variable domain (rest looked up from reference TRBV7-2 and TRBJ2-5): GAGVSQSPSNKVTEKGKDVELRCDPISGHTALYWYRQSLGQGLEFLIYFQGNSAPDKSGLPSDRFSAERTGGSVSTLTIQRTQQEDSAVYLCASSLGGQGIQETQYFGPGTRLLVL.